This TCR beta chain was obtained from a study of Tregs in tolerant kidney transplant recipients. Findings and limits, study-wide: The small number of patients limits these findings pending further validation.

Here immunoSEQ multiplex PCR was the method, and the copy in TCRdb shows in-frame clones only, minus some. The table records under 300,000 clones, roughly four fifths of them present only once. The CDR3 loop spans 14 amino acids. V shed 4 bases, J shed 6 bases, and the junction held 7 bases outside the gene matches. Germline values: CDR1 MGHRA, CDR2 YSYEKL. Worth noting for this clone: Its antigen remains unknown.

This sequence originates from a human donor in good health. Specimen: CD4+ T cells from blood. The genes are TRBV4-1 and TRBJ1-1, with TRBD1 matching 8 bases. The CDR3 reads CASSPDRGKAEAFF. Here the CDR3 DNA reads TGCGCCAGCAGCCCCGACAGGGGAAAGGCTGAAGCTTTCTTT.